The 28 T cell receptor beta chains below come from one sample, sequenced in a study of OX40 agonist ivuxolimab in advanced cancers. TCRdb's table, derived via immunoSEQ multiplex PCR, lists solely in-frame clones and lacks some. The sample lists 60,000 to 75,000 clones; approximately 81% were seen once. The sequencing here drew on CD4+ or CD8+ T cells sorted from blood, taken in a trial of the OX40 agonist ivuxolimab. These receptors were collected from an adult with an advanced solid tumor such as melanoma, head and neck, liver or kidney cancer.

By sample fraction, this clone is medium-sized (0.01 to 0.1%). CDR3 in amino acids: CASPDSPLHF. DNA of the CDR3: TGTGCCAGCCCTGATTCACCCCTCCACTTT. The chain combines TRBV11-3 with TRBJ1-6, with D hard to call. Germline-derived CDR1 and CDR2 are SGHNT and YENEEA. This CDR3 is 10 amino acids long. Deletions cut 8 bases from V and 8 bases from J, with 4 bases between.

Comment on this clone: The same CDR3 arises from other DNA sequences in this sample as well. V is TRBV7-9 and J is TRBJ1-5, with D tentatively TRBD1 (5 bases). The V and J ends lost 0 bases and 2 bases respectively, with 14 bases between them. The CDR3 loop spans 17 amino acids. Germline CDR1 and CDR2: SEHNR and FQNEAQ (reference sequence). The CDR3 DNA follows: TGTGCCAGCAGCTTAGCGGGGGAGTTTGAGGGCAATCAGCCCCAGCATTTT. This translates into CASSLAGEFEGNQPQHF.

The chain links TRBV7-2 to TRBJ2-3, with D maybe TRBD2 (6 bases). The CDR3 totals 14 residues. The V end lost 5 bases, the J end lost 6 bases, and 15 bases lay between the germline ends. Germline CDR1 reads SGHTA; CDR2 reads FQGNSA. In DNA, the CDR3 is TGTGCCAGCAGCACCAGCGGAGGGATGGATACGCAGTATTTT. It yields the protein CASSTSGGMDTQYF. Combining the CDR3 with reference TRBV7-2 and TRBJ2-3 gives the whole variable domain GAGVSQSPSNKVTEKGKDVELRCDPISGHTALYWYRQSLGQGLEFLIYFQGNSAPDKSGLPSDRFSAERTGGSVSTLTIQRTQQEDSAVYLCASSTSGGMDTQYFGPGTRLTVL.

The chain is built from TRBV12-5 and TRBJ2-1; tentatively, D is TRBD2 (5 bases). Germline V gene sequence: CDR1 LGHNT, CDR2 FRNRAP. The germline V and J ends were trimmed by 4 bases and 4 bases, with 11 bases remaining between them. The CDR3 loop spans 14 amino acids. The CDR3 is CASGWGTSYNEQFF. The CDR3 coding sequence is TGTGCTAGTGGTTGGGGTACTAGTTACAATGAGCAGTTCTTC.

The DNA of the CDR3 is TGTGCCAGCAGTATAGGGGACAGAACCTACGAGCAGTACTTC. Its translation is CASSIGDRTYEQYF. The chain combines TRBV7-2 with TRBJ2-7; 7 bases are a match to TRBD1. Germline V gene sequence: CDR1 SGHTA, CDR2 FQGNSA. V shed 6 bases and J 2 bases; nucleotides not matched to a gene: 7. CDR3 length: 14 amino acids.

The chain employs TRBV16 and TRBJ2-7; D unclear. V lost 1 base and J lost 2, with 12 bases in between. CDR3 size: 15 residues. CDR1 is KGHSY and CDR2 is FQNENV in the germline V gene. The chain's CDR3 is CASSQFSARTYEQYF. CDR3 bases: TGTGCCAGCAGCCAATTCTCCGCGAGAACCTACGAGCAGTACTTC.

This chain uses TRBV15 with TRBJ1-2; D uncertain. The CDR3 extends over 15 amino acids. V dropped 0 bases and J dropped 2 bases, with 10 bases sitting between them. Germline V gene sequence: CDR1 LNHNV, CDR2 YYDKDF (reference sequence). The CDR3 sequence is CATSREVEGNYGYTF. For the CDR3, the DNA is TGTGCCACCAGCAGAGAAGTTGAGGGAAACTATGGCTACACCTTC.

This clone was picked up many times. J is TRBJ2-7 and V is TRBV5-4, with unresolved D. Germline V lookup: CDR1 SGHNT, CDR2 YYREEE (reference sequence). Trimming took 0 bases from V and 7 from J, leaving 17 bases between them. The CDR3 extends over 15 amino acids. CDR3 protein: CASSLVARTLGEQYF. In DNA, the CDR3 is TGTGCCAGCAGCTTGGTCGCGAGGACCCTCGGGGAGCAGTACTTC.

Comment on this clone: The same CDR3 also results from other DNA sequences found in this sample. The gene calls are TRBV15 and TRBJ1-2; TRBD1 is a possible D gene (5 bases). Trimming pared 1 base from V and 4 bases from J, leaving 7 bases between. The CDR3 is 13 amino acids. Germline V gives CDR1 LNHNV, CDR2 YYDKDF (reference sequence). The CDR3 here is CATSRGGGYGYTF. For the CDR3, the DNA is TGTGCCACCAGCAGAGGGGGGGGCTATGGCTACACCTTC.

CDR3 sequence: CAWGGTDRYEQYF. CDR3 DNA sequence: TGTGCCTGGGGCGGGACCGACAGATACGAGCAGTACTTC. This chain links TRBV30 with TRBJ2-7; weak D call: TRBD2 (6 bases). V lost 5 bases and J lost 4, with 15 bases in between. Germline CDR1 and CDR2: GTSNPN and SVGIG (reference sequence). This CDR3 region has 13 residues. Filled out from reference TRBV30 and TRBJ2-7, the complete variable domain reads SQTIHQWPATLVQPVGSPLSLECTVEGTSNPNLYWYRQAAGRGLQLLFYSVGIGQISSEVPQNLSASRPQDRQFILSSKKLLLSDSGFYLCAWGGTDRYEQYFGPGTRLTVT.

This sequence joins TRBV5-1 and TRBJ2-1, with D hard to call. V lost 0 bases to trimming and J lost 5 bases, with 15 bases between them. CDR1 is SGHRS and CDR2 is YFSETQ in the germline V gene. This CDR3 is 16 amino acids long. The CDR3 DNA sequence: TGCGCCAGCAGCTTGGCCGCCCTAGTGTACGACAATGAGCAGTTCTTC. Protein: CASSLAALVYDNEQFF.

This clone was found a few times. The chain employs TRBV28 and TRBJ1-3; perhaps TRBD1 as D (6 bases). The V gene lost 6 bases and the J gene lost 0 bases, with 27 bases spanning the gap. The CDR3 runs to 20 residues. Germline lookup yields CDR1 MDHEN and CDR2 SYDVKM. The DNA for the CDR3 is TGTGCCAGCAGGCGCCCGGGACAACGGTTCCCCCCGAGCTCTGGAAACACCATATATTTT. Translated: CASRRPGQRFPPSSGNTIYF.

This chain connects TRBV2 to TRBJ1-1, with D perhaps matching TRBD1 (6 bases). CDR1 and CDR2 from the germline V gene are SNHLY and FYNNEI. The CDR3 loop spans 18 amino acids. V lost 4 bases and J 0 bases, leaving 21 bases between the germline ends. DNA of the CDR3: TGTGCCAGCAGTGTAGGGGCAGGGGCCGCCCTATTGAACACTGAAGCTTTCTTT. It specifies CASSVGAGAALLNTEAFF.

The chain employs TRBV6-1 and TRBJ1-2, with no clear D. Trimming left V 7 bases short and J 2 bases short, with 8 bases between. The V gene's germline CDR1 is MNHNS and CDR2 SASEGT. The CDR3 loop spans 12 amino acids. For the CDR3, the DNA is TGTGCCAGCACCCCCAGGAACTATGGCTACACCTTC. Translation: CASTPRNYGYTF.

This clone has only a few counts. This chain links TRBV7-2 with TRBJ1-6, with D uncertain. The CDR3 has 13 residues. V lost 7 bases, J lost 8 bases, and 12 bases lay in between. CDR1 and CDR2 (germline): SGHTA, FQGNSA. Here the CDR3 DNA reads TGTGCCAGCATGGGGAGAGCGGATTCACCCCTCCACTTT. This codes for CASMGRADSPLHF.

This chain connects TRBV6-6 to TRBJ1-1, with no clear D. Trimming removed 7 bases at V and 3 bases at J, with 12 bases between. Germline CDR1 MNHNY, CDR2 SVGAGI (reference sequence). This CDR3 is 13 amino acids long. For the CDR3, the DNA is TGTGCCAGCAAGGAGTATATGGACACTGAAGCTTTCTTT. Protein: CASKEYMDTEAFF.

The chain links TRBV4-3 to TRBJ2-3; D gene uncertain. The CDR3 spans 14 residues. Germline V gene data show CDR1 as LGHNA and CDR2 as YSLEER. Trimming shortened V by 5 bases and J by 1 base, and 10 bases separated the two germline ends. In DNA, the CDR3 is TGCGCCAGCAGCTCTGATCCTGGCACAGATACGCAGTATTTT. This codes for CASSSDPGTDTQYF.

The gene calls are TRBV6-6 and TRBJ2-1; D may be TRBD2 (6 bases). Germline lookup yields CDR1 MNHNY and CDR2 SVGAGI (reference sequence). V was cut by 6 bases and J by 4 bases, with 16 bases left in between. The CDR3 has 15 amino acids. The chain's CDR3 is CASSLGGKYYNEQFF. Written as DNA, the CDR3 is TGTGCCAGCAGCTTGGGGGGAAAATATTACAATGAGCAGTTCTTC.

The rearrangement links TRBV7-2 to TRBJ2-3, with 11 bases fitting TRBD2. V dropped 5 bases and J dropped 7; count of bases not matched to a gene: 5. This CDR3 contains 14 residues. Germline V gene data show CDR1 as SGHTA and CDR2 as FQGNSA. CDR3 sequence reads: CASSRLAGTNTQYF. CDR3 nucleotide sequence: TGTGCCAGCAGCCGACTAGCGGGGACTAATACGCAGTATTTT.

Comments on this clone: The sample has other DNA sequences that encode this CDR3 too. The V call is TRBV5-1, the J call TRBJ1-3; D remains unclear. Trimming pared 4 bases from V and 0 bases from J, leaving 8 bases between. The length of the CDR3 is 14 residues. CDR1 is SGHRS, CDR2 YFSETQ, per germline. CDR3 sequence reads: CASSLDLSGNTIYF. CDR3 coding DNA: TGCGCCAGCAGCCTGGACCTCTCTGGAAACACCATATATTTT.

The genes are TRBV4-3 and TRBJ2-1; D may correspond to TRBD1 or TRBD2 (7 bases each). This CDR3 comprises 18 residues. V gave up 0 bases and J gave up 1 base, with 16 bases separating them. The germline CDR1 and CDR2 sequences are LGHNA and YSLEER. The CDR3 is CASSQDPGEGASYNEQFF. CDR3 coding DNA: TGCGCCAGCAGCCAAGATCCAGGGGAGGGGGCGTCCTACAATGAGCAGTTCTTC.

The chain links TRBV11-3 to TRBJ1-4; D is ambiguous. The V and J ends lost 2 bases and 8 bases respectively, with 12 bases between them. The CDR3 runs to 14 residues. Germline lookup yields CDR1 SGHNT and CDR2 YENEEA. This CDR3 is CASSLSGLGEKLFF. CDR3 coding DNA: TGTGCCAGCAGCTTATCGGGGTTAGGGGAAAAACTGTTTTTT.

The gene calls are TRBV11-2 and TRBJ1-1, with 8 bases that match TRBD1. Germline V lookup: CDR1 SGHAT, CDR2 FQNNGV. With V trimmed by 4 bases and J by 4 bases, 8 bases remained unmatched. The CDR3 consists of 15 residues. The DNA of the CDR3 is TGTGCCAGCAGCTCAGACAGGGGCGCTAGCACTGAAGCTTTCTTT. It is translated as CASSSDRGASTEAFF.

Here the CDR3 reads CASSPGQGSGYTF. The CDR3 DNA reads as TGTGCCAGCAGCCCGGGACAGGGTAGTGGCTACACCTTC. The chain uses TRBV7-2 and TRBJ1-2; TRBD1 agrees at 9 bases. The trim removed 5 bases at V and 7 bases at J, leaving 5 bases unmatched. The germline gives CDR1 SGHTA, CDR2 FQGNSA. CDR3 length: 13 residues.

This rearrangement joins TRBV5-6 to TRBJ2-2; no firm D call. This CDR3 has 16 residues. Germline-derived CDR1 and CDR2 are SGHDT and YYEEEE. Between the trimmed V and J ends, which lost 1 base and 6 bases, there was a span of 16 bases. The CDR3 loop reads CASSLSSAEPAGELFF. CDR3 nucleotide sequence: TGTGCCAGCAGCTTGAGCTCTGCGGAACCGGCCGGGGAGCTGTTTTTT.

V and J are TRBV6-5 and TRBJ1-4, with D possibly being TRBD1 (5 bases). Germline CDR1 MNHEY, CDR2 SVGAGI. V was shortened by 5 bases and J by 16 bases, with 20 bases between the two germline ends. This CDR3 contains 13 residues. CDR3 residues: CASSPTGPPPKFF. The CDR3, as DNA: TGTGCCAGCAGTCCCACAGGTCCCCCACCGAAGTTTTTT.

V is TRBV15 and J is TRBJ2-7; 8 bases map to TRBD1. V shed 0 bases, J shed 1 base, and the junction held 14 bases outside the gene matches. CDR1 is LNHNV, CDR2 YYDKDF, per germline (reference sequence). The CDR3 loop spans 19 amino acids. CDR3 bases: TGTGCCACCAGCAGAGACACGCATGCAGGGGGCAGGAGGTCCTACGAGCAGTACTTC. This sequence encodes CATSRDTHAGGRRSYEQYF.

This chain connects TRBV11-3 to TRBJ2-7; 8 bases line up with TRBD1. CDR3 length: 14 amino acids. Per germline, CDR1 SGHNT and CDR2 YENEEA. V gave up 1 base and J gave up 6 bases; unmatched junction bases: 5. CDR3 sequence (DNA): TGTGCCAGCAGCTTAGGGACAGGGCCTGCCGAGCAGTACTTC. Encoded protein: CASSLGTGPAEQYF.